These 12 T cell receptor beta chains were sequenced from one sample in a study of blood T cell repertoires in COVID-19. Produced via immunoSEQ multiplex PCR; TCRdb's table is partial and in-frame only. The table shows some 100,000 clones, with around nine tenths occurring only once. Sample: peripheral blood. These receptor sequences come from a man in his fifties or sixties with acute or convalescent COVID-19.

The chain has TRBV7-6 and TRBJ2-1; possibly TRBD1 for D (5 bases). The CDR3 sequence is 13 residues long. The germline V and J ends were trimmed by 5 bases and 12 bases, with 17 bases remaining between them. Germline CDR1 SGHVS, CDR2 FNYEAQ. CDR3 protein: CASSTGREVWQFF. CDR3 DNA sequence: TGTGCCAGCAGCACAGGACGAGAGGTTTGGCAGTTCTTC. The full variable domain, completed using reference TRBV7-6 and TRBJ2-1, is GAGVSQSPRYKVTKRGQDVALRCDPISGHVSLYWYRQALGQGPEFLTYFNYEAQQDKSGLPNDRFSAERPEGSISTLTIQRTEQRDSAMYRCASSTGREVWQFFGPGTRLTVL.

The rearrangement joins TRBV3-1 (or the pseudogene TRBV3-2) to TRBJ2-1, with TRBD2 matching over 10 bases. J was trimmed by 10 bases and V by 1 base; bases with no gene match: 4. Germline V lookup: CDR1 LGHDT, CDR2 YNNKEL (reference sequence). The CDR3 runs 14 residues. In DNA form, the CDR3 reads TGTGCCAGCAGCCAAGTCGCGACTAGCGGGGAGCAGTTCTTC. Encoded protein: CASSQVATSGEQFF.

The rearrangement joins TRBV4-2 to TRBJ2-7; D is unclear. The CDR3 is made up of 15 amino acids. Germline V gene sequence: CDR1 LGHNA, CDR2 YNFKEQ. Trimming pared 0 bases from V and 2 bases from J, leaving 11 bases between. CDR3: CASSQDSSKTYEQYF. Here the CDR3 DNA reads TGTGCCAGCAGCCAAGATTCCAGTAAAACCTACGAGCAGTACTTC.

This chain joins TRBV19 and TRBJ1-1; 10 bases agree with TRBD1. Unmatched junction bases numbered 3, after V lost 5 bases and J lost 0 bases. This CDR3 has 15 residues. The germline V gene encodes CDR1 LNHDA and CDR2 SQIVND (reference sequence). CDR3 residues: CASSRGQGLNTEAFF. In nucleotides, the CDR3 is TGTGCCAGTAGTCGGGGACAGGGGTTGAACACTGAAGCTTTCTTT.

V gene TRBV11-3 combines with J gene TRBJ2-3; maybe TRBD2 (5 bases). The CDR3 covers 15 residues. Trimming left V 5 bases short and J 2 bases short, with 14 bases between. Germline CDR1 is SGHNT and CDR2 is YENEEA. The CDR3 DNA reads TGTGCCAGCAGCCCCTACCCTAGCATCACAGATACGCAGTATTTT. It is translated as CASSPYPSITDTQYF.

The chain uses TRBV3-1 (or the pseudogene TRBV3-2) and TRBJ1-1; unclear D gene. V dropped 5 bases and J dropped 0 bases, with 13 bases sitting between them. This CDR3 has 15 residues. Germline V CDR1 and CDR2: LGHDT, YNNKEL (reference sequence). CDR3 DNA sequence: TGTGCCAGCAGCTCTCGGACTTATATGAACACTGAAGCTTTCTTT. As protein: CASSSRTYMNTEAFF.

The rearrangement joins TRBV7-8 to TRBJ1-4; 10 nucleotides line up with TRBD1. V was clipped by 6 bases and J by 0 bases; unmatched bases: 4. This CDR3 region has 16 residues. The germline gives CDR1 SGHVS, CDR2 FQNEAQ. This CDR3 reads CASRHGTGATNEKLFF. For the CDR3, the DNA is TGTGCCAGCAGACACGGGACAGGGGCAACTAATGAAAAACTGTTTTTT.

J is TRBJ2-1 and V is TRBV7-8; 15 nucleotides match TRBD2. J was trimmed by 8 bases and V by 2 bases; bases with no gene match: 4. Germline values: CDR1 SGHVS, CDR2 FQNEAQ. The CDR3 has 16 residues. CDR3 region: CASSLMGLAGGHEQFF. The CDR3 DNA follows: TGTGCCAGCAGCTTAATGGGACTAGCGGGAGGCCATGAGCAGTTCTTC.

V is TRBV2 and J is TRBJ1-2; 8 bases match TRBD1. Germline V gene sequence: CDR1 SNHLY, CDR2 FYNNEI. The V segment lost 8 bases and the J segment 2 bases; nucleotides outside the gene matches: 4. The CDR3 spans 13 residues. CDR3 sequence (DNA): TGTGCCAGCTGGAGACAGGGGAACTATGGCTACACCTTC. Amino acids: CASWRQGNYGYTF.

This clone has a single count. V is TRBV7-6 and J is TRBJ2-3, with a tentative D call TRBD1 (6 bases). The CDR3 covers 15 residues. Per the germline V gene, CDR1 is SGHVS and CDR2 is FNYEAQ. V shed 5 bases and J shed 0 bases, with 12 bases lying between them. The CDR3 nucleotides are TGTGCCAGCAGCCCCCCGAGGGGGAGCACAGATACGCAGTATTTT. It translates to CASSPPRGSTDTQYF.

V usage is TRBV9 and J usage is TRBJ1-2; possible D gene TRBD1, 5 bases. Deletions cut 0 bases from V and 5 bases from J, with 8 bases between. CDR3 length: 13 residues. Germline-derived CDR1 and CDR2 are SGDLS and YYNGEE. The CDR3 loop is CASSVETAYGYTF. CDR3 nucleotides: TGTGCCAGCAGCGTAGAGACAGCTTATGGCTACACCTTC.

The chain has TRBV4-1 and TRBJ2-7; 9 bases are shared with TRBD2. With V trimmed by 1 base and J by 0 bases, 4 bases remained unmatched. Per the germline V gene, CDR1 is MGHRA and CDR2 is YSYEKL. The CDR3 runs 16 residues. The CDR3 nucleotides are TGCGCCAGCAGCCAAGTAGCGGGAGCCAGCTCCTACGAGCAGTACTTC. Translating gives CASSQVAGASSYEQYF.